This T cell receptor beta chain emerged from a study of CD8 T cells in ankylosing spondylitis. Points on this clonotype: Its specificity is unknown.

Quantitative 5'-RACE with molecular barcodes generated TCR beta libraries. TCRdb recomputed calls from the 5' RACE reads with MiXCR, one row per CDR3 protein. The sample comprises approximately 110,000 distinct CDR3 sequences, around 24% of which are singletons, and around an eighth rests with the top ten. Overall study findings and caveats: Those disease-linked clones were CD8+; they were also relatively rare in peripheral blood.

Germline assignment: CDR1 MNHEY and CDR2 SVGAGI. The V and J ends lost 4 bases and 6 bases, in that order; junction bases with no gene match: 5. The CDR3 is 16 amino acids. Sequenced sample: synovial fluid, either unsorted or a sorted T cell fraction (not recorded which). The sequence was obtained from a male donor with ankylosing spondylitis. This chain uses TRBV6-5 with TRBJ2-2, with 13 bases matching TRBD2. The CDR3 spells CASSSRLAGGPGELFF. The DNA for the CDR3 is TGTGCCAGCAGTTCCAGACTAGCGGGGGGCCCCGGGGAGCTGTTTTTT.